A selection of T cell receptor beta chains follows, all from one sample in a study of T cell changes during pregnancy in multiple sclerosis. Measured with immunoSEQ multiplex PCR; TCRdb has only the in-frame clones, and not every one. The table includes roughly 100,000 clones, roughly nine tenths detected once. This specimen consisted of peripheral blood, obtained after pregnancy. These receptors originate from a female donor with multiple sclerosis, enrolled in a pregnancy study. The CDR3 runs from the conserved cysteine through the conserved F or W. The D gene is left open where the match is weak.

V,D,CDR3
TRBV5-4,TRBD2,CASSPRLAGQETQYF
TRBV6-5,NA,CASTIDPTLSGGYTF
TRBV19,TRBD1,CASSGTDRVRFMAFF
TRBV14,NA,CASSHLSSGEQYF
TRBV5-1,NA,CASSLVSTAYSPLHF
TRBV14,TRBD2,CASSQRLGLANEGNEQFF
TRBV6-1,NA,CASSERWRARGYTF
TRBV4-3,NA,CASSQVLSGEVFYTDTQYF
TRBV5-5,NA,CASSYNLNEKLFF
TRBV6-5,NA,CASSPDTLYGYTF
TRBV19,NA,CASGGENSNQPQHF
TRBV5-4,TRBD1,CASSLNPGTGALGALHF
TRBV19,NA,CASSIVGGQSSGYTF
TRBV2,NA,CASSRQSYEQYF
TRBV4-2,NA,CASNQVGTGVISYTF
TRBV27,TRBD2,CASSLRFMWGREGNEQFF
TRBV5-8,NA,CASSLRAGRLLSNQPQHF
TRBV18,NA,CASSQRGGNTEAFF
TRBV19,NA,CASTSKVAVSVYGYTF
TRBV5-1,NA,CASTLGGQVSYEQYF
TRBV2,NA,CASTITRSGSSEQFF
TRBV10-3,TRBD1,CAIRTDRGPHEQYF
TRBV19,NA,CASRRTATNEKLFF
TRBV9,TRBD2,CASSAGLAGRGREQFF
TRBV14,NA,CASSPTFGQRSYEQYF
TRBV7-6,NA,CASSSITGAASSYEQYF
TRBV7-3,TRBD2,CASSSVLAGLNEQFF
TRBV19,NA,CASSIGVLRGNTIYF
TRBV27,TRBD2,CASSLTSGSGDEQFF
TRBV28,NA,CASSLVSGQIYEQYF
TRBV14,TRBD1,CASSQDRAGGGNIQYF
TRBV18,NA,CASSPLIGLTETEAFF
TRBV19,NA,CASSMQYQNIQYF
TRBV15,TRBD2,CATSRPGTIVPGELFF
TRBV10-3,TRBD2,CAISESPSGASSYNEQFF
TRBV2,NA,CASRLQMYQPQHF
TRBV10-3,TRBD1,CAISEGSRGRTEAFF
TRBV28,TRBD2,CASSSGTSGTDPYNEQFF
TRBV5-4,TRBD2,CASIPGLAGIQETQYF
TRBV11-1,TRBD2,CASSASGGAYEQYF
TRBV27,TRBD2,CASSQLAGGPKETQYF
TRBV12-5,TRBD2,CASGLELAGGPREQFF
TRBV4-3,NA,CASSQSLERTQYF
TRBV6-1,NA,CASTPVGAAYEQYF
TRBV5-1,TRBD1,CASSLSGQGAGYTF
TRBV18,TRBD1,CASSPLIDRVKSYGYTF
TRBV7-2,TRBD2,CASSLAASGGARETQYF